These T cell receptor beta chains were read from a single sample in a study of OX40 agonist ivuxolimab in advanced cancers. Measured with immunoSEQ multiplex PCR; TCRdb has only the in-frame clones, and not every one. The sample records about 62,000 clones, about 79% being singletons. This material consisted of CD4+ or CD8+ T cells sorted from blood, taken in a trial of the OX40 agonist ivuxolimab. Receptor source: an adult with an advanced solid tumor such as melanoma, head and neck, liver or kidney cancer. CDR3s include the opening cysteine and the closing phenylalanine or tryptophan.

cdr3_length: 13; v_call: TRBV14; cdr3_aa: CASSQDSPREAFF
cdr3_length: 14; v_call: TRBV7-8; cdr3_aa: CASSKGLTNTEAFF
cdr3_length: 15; v_call: TRBV5-1; cdr3_aa: CASSLTGSKNDGYTF
cdr3_length: 14; v_call: TRBV19; cdr3_aa: CASSTTGGNQPQHF
cdr3_length: 15; v_call: TRBV11-2; cdr3_aa: CASSAYRDTSYEQYF
cdr3_length: 14; v_call: TRBV5-1; cdr3_aa: CASSPGTAYQPQHF
cdr3_length: 18; v_call: TRBV11-2; cdr3_aa: CASSLNPRGAANTGELFF
cdr3_length: 15; v_call: TRBV2; cdr3_aa: CASSVRVGGTGELFF
cdr3_length: 16; v_call: TRBV5-3; cdr3_aa: CARSLVYTRSYNEQFF
cdr3_length: 16; v_call: TRBV11-3; cdr3_aa: CASSFLPREITYEQYF
cdr3_length: 14; v_call: TRBV6-1; cdr3_aa: CASSEAGEGYGYTF